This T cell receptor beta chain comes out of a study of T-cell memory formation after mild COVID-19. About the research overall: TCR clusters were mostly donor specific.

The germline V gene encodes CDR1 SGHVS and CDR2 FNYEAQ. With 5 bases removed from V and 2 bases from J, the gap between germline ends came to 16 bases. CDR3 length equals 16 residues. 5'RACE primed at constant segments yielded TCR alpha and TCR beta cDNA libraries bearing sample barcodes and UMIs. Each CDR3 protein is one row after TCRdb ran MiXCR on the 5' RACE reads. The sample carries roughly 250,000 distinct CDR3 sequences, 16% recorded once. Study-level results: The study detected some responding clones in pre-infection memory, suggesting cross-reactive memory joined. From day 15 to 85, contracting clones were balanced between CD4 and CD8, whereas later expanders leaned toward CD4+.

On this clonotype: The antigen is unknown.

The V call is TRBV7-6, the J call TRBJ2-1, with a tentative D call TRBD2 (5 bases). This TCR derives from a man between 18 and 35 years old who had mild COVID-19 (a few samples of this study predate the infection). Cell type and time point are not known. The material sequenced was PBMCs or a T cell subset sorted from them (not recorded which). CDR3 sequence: CASSLLGLSAYNEQFF. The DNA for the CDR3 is TGTGCCAGCAGCCTGCTAGGGCTTAGCGCCTACAATGAGCAGTTCTTC. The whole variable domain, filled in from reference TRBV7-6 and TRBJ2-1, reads GAGVSQSPRYKVTKRGQDVALRCDPISGHVSLYWYRQALGQGPEFLTYFNYEAQQDKSGLPNDRFSAERPEGSISTLTIQRTEQRDSAMYRCASSLLGLSAYNEQFFGPGTRLTVL.